The 6 T cell receptor beta chains in this list originate from one sample, sequenced in a study of CD8+CD57+ T cells in acquired aplastic anemia. TCR beta VDJ combinations and CDR3 sequences were profiled from genomic DNA. TCRdb redid the calling of the reads with MiXCR, one entry per CDR3 protein. The sample includes a few hundred thousand distinct CDR3 sequences, 40% to 60% of them seen just once. Those patients picked for sequencing had displayed CD8+CD57+ cell expansion on flow cytometry. The source material was sorted CD4+, CD8+, or CD8+CD57+ T cells (not recorded which) from PBMCs. These receptors originate from a human donor with aplastic anemia.

To note about this clonotype: An end of the junction differs from the germline gene, which may be a read error. The V gene is TRBV15, the J gene TRBJ2-6, with 9 bases that match TRBD1. The CDR3 spans 15 residues. Germline CDR1 and CDR2: LNHNV and YYDKDF (reference sequence). The CDR3 DNA reads as TGTGCCACCAGCAGAGCTGCGACAGGGGGCAACGTCCTGACTTTC. It yields the protein CATSRAATGGNVLTF.

This chain joins TRBV20-1 and TRBJ1-1; TRBD1 matches at 8 bases. The ends lost 6 bases at V and 5 bases at J; junction bases unmatched: 11. CDR1 DFQATT and CDR2 SNEGSKA come from the germline V gene (reference sequence). The CDR3 extends over 14 amino acids. In nucleotides, the CDR3 is TGCAGTGCAGAAAATGGACAGGGAGGGACTGAAGCTTTCTTT. It is translated as CSAENGQGGTEAFF.

This clonotype was seen ten or more times. V is TRBV20-1 and J is TRBJ1-1, with D possibly matching TRBD1 (6 bases). The V end was cut by 0 bases, the J end by 4 bases, with 15 bases between. The germline gives CDR1 DFQATT, CDR2 SNEGSKA (reference sequence). The length of the CDR3 is 15 residues. CDR3 amino acids: CSARDPLRGITEAFF. The CDR3 nucleotides are TGCAGTGCTAGAGATCCCCTGAGGGGGATCACTGAAGCTTTCTTT.

This chain uses TRBV4-2 with TRBJ2-7; 8 bases are shared with TRBD2. Germline CDR1 is LGHNA and CDR2 is YNFKEQ. The ends lost 0 bases at V and 1 base at J; junction bases unmatched: 8. This CDR3 is 17 amino acids long. CDR3 loop: CASSQDRGTSLSYEQYF. CDR3 nucleotide sequence: TGTGCCAGCAGCCAAGATCGAGGGACTAGTTTGTCCTACGAGCAGTACTTC.

This clonotype was counted many times. The genes are TRBV5-8 and TRBJ1-4, with D perhaps TRBD1 (5 bases). V shed 4 bases and J shed 5 bases, with 12 bases lying between them. The CDR3 has 14 residues. Per the germline V gene, CDR1 is SGHTS and CDR2 is YDEGEE. CDR3 residues: CASSTGLKNEKLFF. The CDR3 DNA reads as TGTGCCAGCAGCACGGGACTGAAAAATGAAAAACTGTTTTTT. Looking up the rest from reference TRBV5-8 and TRBJ1-4 gives the full variable domain: EAGVTQSPTHLIKTRGQQATLRCSPISGHTSVYWYQQALGLGLQFLLWYDEGEERNRGNFPPRFSGRQFPNYSSELNVNALELEDSALYLCASSTGLKNEKLFFGSGTQLSVL.

As regards this clonotype: A much larger clone lies a single base off, so this may be a read error. This sequence joins TRBV6-9 and TRBJ1-5; no definite D call. Between the trimmed V and J ends, which lost 5 bases and 3 bases, there was a span of 14 bases. The CDR3 spans 15 residues. Germline values: CDR1 MNHGY, CDR2 SVAAGI. CDR3 sequence (DNA): TGTGCCAGCAGTGAGGCCGGGGTTAACAATCAGCCCCAGCATTTT. Its translation is CASSEAGVNNQPQHF.